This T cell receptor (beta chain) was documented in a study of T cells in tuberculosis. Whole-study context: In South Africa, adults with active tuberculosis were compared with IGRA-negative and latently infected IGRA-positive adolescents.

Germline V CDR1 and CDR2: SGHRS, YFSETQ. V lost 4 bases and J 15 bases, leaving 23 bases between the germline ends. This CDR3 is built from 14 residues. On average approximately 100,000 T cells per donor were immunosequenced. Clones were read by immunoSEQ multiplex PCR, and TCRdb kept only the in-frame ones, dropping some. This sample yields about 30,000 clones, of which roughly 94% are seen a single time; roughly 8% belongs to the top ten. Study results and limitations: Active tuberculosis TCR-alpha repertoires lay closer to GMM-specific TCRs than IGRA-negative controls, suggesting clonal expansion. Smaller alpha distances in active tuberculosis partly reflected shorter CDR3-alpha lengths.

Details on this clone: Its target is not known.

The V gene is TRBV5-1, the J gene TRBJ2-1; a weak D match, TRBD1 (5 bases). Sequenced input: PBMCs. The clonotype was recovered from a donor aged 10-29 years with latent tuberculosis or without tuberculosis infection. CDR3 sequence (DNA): TGCGCCAGCAGCCCGGACGGCCCAGGGTCTGGGCGGTTCTTC. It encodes CASSPDGPGSGRFF.